These 20 T cell receptor beta chains were sequenced from one sample in a study of cytomegalovirus exposure and HLA in healthy donors. 60 Vbeta and 13 Jbeta primers were used in PCR. Sequencing used immunoSEQ multiplex PCR; TCRdb keeps in-frame clones, though not all of them. The table has some 110,000 clones, roughly 81% seen once. The sample taken for sequencing was PBMCs. The receptors here all came from a woman younger than 45 in good health and CMV-seronegative.

CDR3 region: CASSLNGGWTGELFF. The CDR3 DNA sequence: TGTGCCAGCAGCTTAAATGGGGGCTGGACCGGGGAGCTGTTTTTT. The gene calls are TRBV7-3 and TRBJ2-2, with D tentatively TRBD1 (6 bases). In germline, CDR1 is SGHTA, CDR2 FQGTGA. The V gene lost 1 base and the J gene lost 5 bases, with 11 bases spanning the gap. The CDR3 is 15 residues long.

This chain uses TRBV2 with TRBJ2-1; a weak D match, TRBD2 (6 bases). The CDR3 contains 17 residues. The V and J ends lost 3 bases and 5 bases respectively, with 20 bases between them. From germline, CDR1 is SNHLY and CDR2 FYNNEI. CDR3 protein: CASSEISPIGSDNEQFF. CDR3 DNA sequence: TGTGCCAGCAGTGAGATATCCCCTATCGGGAGTGACAATGAGCAGTTCTTC.

A single count supports this clone. The chain employs TRBV30 and TRBJ2-2; D not resolved. This CDR3 spans 11 amino acids. Germline lookup yields CDR1 GTSNPN and CDR2 SVGIG (reference sequence). V lost 2 bases, J lost 6 bases, and 4 bases lay in between. For the CDR3, the DNA is TGTGCCTGGAGTCTCCCCGGGGAGCTGTTTTTT. As protein: CAWSLPGELFF.

The chain employs TRBV2 and TRBJ1-1, with D hard to call. The CDR3 is 14 residues long. The germline V and J ends were trimmed by 5 bases and 1 base, with 11 bases remaining between them. The germline V gene encodes CDR1 SNHLY and CDR2 FYNNEI. CDR3 region: CASSWTESNTEAFF. The CDR3 DNA sequence: TGTGCCAGCAGTTGGACTGAATCGAACACTGAAGCTTTCTTT.

The V gene is TRBV5-4, the J gene TRBJ1-4; TRBD1 matches at 8 bases. V lost 4 bases, J lost 9 bases, and 14 bases stayed unmatched. This CDR3 spans 16 amino acids. From germline, CDR1 is SGHNT and CDR2 YYREEE (reference sequence). The CDR3 sequence is CASSQQLGGQAQKLFF. The CDR3 coding sequence is TGTGCCAGCAGCCAGCAGCTTGGGGGACAGGCCCAAAAACTGTTTTTT.

V is TRBV9 and J is TRBJ2-1; 9 positions agree with TRBD1. The CDR3 loop spans 15 amino acids. Germline loops: CDR1 SGDLS, CDR2 YYNGEE. V lost 2 bases and J lost 4; bases outside the gene matches: 4. CDR3 protein: CASSVSGTGYNEQFF. As DNA, the CDR3 is TGTGCCAGCAGCGTCTCCGGGACAGGGTACAATGAGCAGTTCTTC.

This clone was detected only once. The rearrangement links TRBV27 to TRBJ2-1, with TRBD2 matching over 14 bases. The CDR3 is 15 residues long. Germline CDR1 is MNHEY and CDR2 is SMNVEV (reference sequence). V trimming: 2 bases; J trimming: 7 bases; junction bases outside the gene matches: 1. CDR3 protein: CASSLGTSGSNEQFF. The CDR3 DNA follows: TGTGCCAGCAGTTTAGGGACTAGCGGGAGTAATGAGCAGTTCTTC.

The V and J genes are TRBV19 and TRBJ2-7, with 8 bases fitting TRBD2. There are 13 residues in the CDR3. The germline CDR1 and CDR2 sequences are LNHDA and SQIVND (reference sequence). The junction had 5 bases not matched to a gene; V was cut back by 4 bases and J by 6 bases. CDR3 sequence (DNA): TGTGCCAGTAGTACGGGACTAGGAGTCGAGCAGTACTTC. Its translation is CASSTGLGVEQYF.

The chain combines TRBV19 with TRBJ2-5; D unclear. This CDR3 comprises 14 residues. The germline V gene has CDR1 LNHDA and CDR2 SQIVND (reference sequence). Between the trimmed V and J ends, which lost 1 base and 1 base, there was a span of 7 bases. This CDR3 reads CASSIAGSQETQYF. CDR3 sequence (DNA): TGTGCCAGTAGTATAGCAGGATCCCAAGAGACCCAGTACTTC.

The chain joins TRBV6-1 to TRBJ1-5; 7 nucleotides agree with TRBD1. V shed 4 bases and J 5 bases; nucleotides not matched to a gene: 11. Germline V lookup: CDR1 MNHNS, CDR2 SASEGT. The CDR3 is 16 amino acids. CDR3 nucleotides: TGTGCCAGCAGTGGGACAGGATTCGGTGGCGATCAGCCCCAGCATTTT. It specifies CASSGTGFGGDQPQHF.

V gene TRBV27 combines with J gene TRBJ1-1; no definite D call. This CDR3 is built from 16 residues. The germline CDR1 and CDR2 sequences are MNHEY and SMNVEV (reference sequence). With 4 bases removed from V and 4 bases from J, the gap between germline ends came to 19 bases. The CDR3 nucleotides read TGTGCCAGCAGTTCCCCCGCCGGGGTAAAAGGCACTGAAGCTTTCTTT. This translates into CASSSPAGVKGTEAFF.

This chain joins TRBV30 and TRBJ1-5; 7 bases fit TRBD1. The CDR3 has 17 amino acids. The V segment lost 1 base and the J segment 0 bases; nucleotides outside the gene matches: 9. Germline assignment: CDR1 GTSNPN and CDR2 SVGIG (reference sequence). CDR3 residues: CAWSADRTYYSNQPQHF. In nucleotides, the CDR3 is TGTGCCTGGAGTGCGGACAGGACTTACTATAGCAATCAGCCCCAGCATTTT.

This clone was seen once. The chain recombines TRBV18 with TRBJ1-2; 8 bases map to TRBD1. This CDR3 region has 16 residues. The V and J ends lost 0 bases and 3 bases, in that order; junction bases with no gene match: 6. CDR1 KGHSH and CDR2 LQKENI come from the germline V gene. In DNA form, the CDR3 reads TGTGCCAGCTCACCACCACTAGGACAGGGTGACTATGGCTACACCTTC. The encoded protein is CASSPPLGQGDYGYTF.

For this clone: The identical CDR3 is also encoded by other nucleotide sequences in the sample. This chain links TRBV30 with TRBJ1-3; D is uncertain. CDR1 GTSNPN and CDR2 SVGIG come from the germline V gene (reference sequence). Trimming stripped 0 bases from V and 0 bases from J, with 6 bases between. CDR3 length: 14 residues. This CDR3 reads CAWSVDSSGNTIYF. In nucleotides, the CDR3 is TGTGCCTGGAGTGTTGATAGCTCTGGAAACACCATATATTTT.

The chain links TRBV7-8 to TRBJ1-4; D gene unclear. V shed 2 bases and J shed 5 bases, with 21 bases lying between them. CDR3 length: 18 amino acids. Germline CDR1 and CDR2: SGHVS and FQNEAQ. The CDR3 coding sequence is TGTGCCAGCAGCTTAAGAGTTACCCTTCCTAGACTGAATGAAAAACTGTTTTTT. Protein sequence: CASSLRVTLPRLNEKLFF.

The rearrangement links TRBV11-2 to TRBJ2-2, with D perhaps matching TRBD1 (6 bases). This CDR3 region has 16 residues. In germline, CDR1 is SGHAT, CDR2 FQNNGV. Trimming cost V 2 bases and J 1 base, with 11 bases left between them. The CDR3 region has the DNA TGTGCCAGCAGCTTATATGACAGGTTGAACACCGGGGAGCTGTTTTTT. Translated: CASSLYDRLNTGELFF.

This clone was found a few times. V usage is TRBV6-6 and J usage is TRBJ2-5; TRBD1 aligns across 8 bases. The CDR3 covers 16 residues. Germline CDR1 and CDR2: MNHNY and SVGAGI (reference sequence). The trim removed 4 bases at V and 4 bases at J, leaving 11 bases unmatched. As DNA, the CDR3 is TGTGCCAGCAGTTTAGGCTACCCAGGGGGCCGAGAGACCCAGTACTTC. Translating gives CASSLGYPGGRETQYF.

This clone was detected once. The CDR3 region is CASSLKVGLAGNEQYF. CDR3 sequence (DNA): TGTGCCAGCAGCTTAAAGGTAGGACTAGCGGGAAACGAGCAGTACTTC. This chain joins TRBV7-2 and TRBJ2-7; TRBD2 agrees at 12 bases. Trimming removed 2 bases from V and 5 bases from J; junction bases left unmatched: 7. This CDR3 has 16 amino acids. CDR1 is SGHTA, CDR2 FQGNSA, per germline.

This chain links TRBV6-5 with TRBJ2-1; possibly TRBD1 for D (5 bases). Trimming pared 6 bases from V and 0 bases from J, leaving 12 bases between. The CDR3 extends over 15 amino acids. Germline V gene lookup returns CDR1 MNHEY and CDR2 SVGAGI. For the CDR3, the DNA is TGTGCCAGCAGAGACAGTCCCAGCTCCTACAATGAGCAGTTCTTC. Translation: CASRDSPSSYNEQFF.

CDR3 DNA: TGTGCCATCAGTGAGGGCAGGGTAAACTACGAGCAGTACTTC. Its translation: CAISEGRVNYEQYF. This sequence joins TRBV10-3 and TRBJ2-7, with D possibly TRBD1 on 5 matching bases. The CDR3 is 14 residues long. Germline V gene sequence: CDR1 ENHRY, CDR2 SYGVKD. V lost 2 bases and J 3 bases, leaving 11 bases between the germline ends.